This TCR beta chain was identified in a study of T cells in Graves' hyperthyroidism and ophthalmopathy. Background on the study: The initial diagnosis was the point when peripheral blood was collected, ahead of any treatment.

V lost 3 bases and J lost 2, with 11 bases in between. CDR3 length: 14 amino acids. Germline CDR1 DFQATT, CDR2 SNEGSKA (reference sequence). The source material, RNA transcripts, was used to amplify TCR beta CDR3 regions. Initially, a first-round RT-PCR of the TCR CDR3 employed the HTBI primer set. TCRdb called the multiplex PCR reads again in MiXCR, with one record for every CDR3 protein. The sample includes around 300,000 distinct CDR3 sequences, roughly 13% seen only once; the top ten take about 22%. This chain links TRBV20-1 with TRBJ2-1, with D tentatively TRBD1 (5 bases). The sequence was collected from a woman in her twenties or thirties with Graves' hyperthyroidism. The sequenced material came from blood. The chain's CDR3 is CSASWGGAYNEQFF. In DNA, the CDR3 is TGCAGTGCTAGCTGGGGCGGAGCCTACAATGAGCAGTTCTTC.